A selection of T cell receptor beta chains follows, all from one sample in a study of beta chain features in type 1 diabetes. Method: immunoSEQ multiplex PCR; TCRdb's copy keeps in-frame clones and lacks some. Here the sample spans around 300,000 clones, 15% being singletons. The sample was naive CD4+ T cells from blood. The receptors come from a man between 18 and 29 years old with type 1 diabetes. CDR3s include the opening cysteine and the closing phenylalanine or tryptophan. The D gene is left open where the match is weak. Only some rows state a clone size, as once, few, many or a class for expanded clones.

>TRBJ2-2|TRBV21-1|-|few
CASSTSDRVLTGELFF
TGTGCCAGCAGCACCTCAGACAGGGTTCTCACCGGGGAGCTGTTTTTT
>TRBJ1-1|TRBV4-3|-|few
CASSQGHRNTEAFF
TGCGCCAGCAGCCAAGGCCATAGGAACACTGAAGCTTTCTTT
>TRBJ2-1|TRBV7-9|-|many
CASSLASGAYNEQFF
TGTGCCAGCAGCTTAGCTAGCGGCGCCTACAATGAGCAGTTCTTC
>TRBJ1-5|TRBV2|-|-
CASSPNPDRSNQPQHF
TGTGCCAGCAGTCCCAACCCCGACAGATCCAATCAGCCCCAGCATTTT
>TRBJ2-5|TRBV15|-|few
CATSRGDEETQYF
TGTGCCACCAGCCGCGGAGACGAAGAGACCCAGTACTTC
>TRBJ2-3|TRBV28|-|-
CASSPRFRGTDTQYF
TGTGCCAGCAGTCCTCGATTCAGGGGCACAGATACGCAGTATTTT
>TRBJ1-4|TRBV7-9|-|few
CASSLGGSGLFF
TGTGCCAGCAGCTTAGGGGGCTCTGGGCTGTTTTTT
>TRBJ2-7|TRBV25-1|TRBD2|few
CASSEYGGSLEQYF
TGTGCCAGCAGTGAATACGGCGGGAGTTTAGAGCAGTACTTC
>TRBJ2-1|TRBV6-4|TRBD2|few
CASSVSGGLNEQFF
TGTGCCAGCAGTGTTAGCGGGGGCCTGAATGAGCAGTTCTTC
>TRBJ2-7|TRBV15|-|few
CATSRDRQATYEQYF
TGTGCCACCAGCAGAGATCGTCAGGCCACCTACGAGCAGTACTTC
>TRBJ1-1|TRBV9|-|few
CASSPGPGGMNTEAFF
TGTGCCAGCAGCCCCGGCCCGGGGGGAATGAACACTGAAGCTTTCTTT
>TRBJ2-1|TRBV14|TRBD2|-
CASSQGLAGGPYNEQFF
TGTGCCAGCAGCCAAGGACTAGCGGGAGGTCCCTACAATGAGCAGTTCTTC
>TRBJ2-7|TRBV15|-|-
CATSRLRGLGYEQYF
TGTGCCACCAGCAGACTCCGCGGACTCGGCTACGAGCAGTACTTC
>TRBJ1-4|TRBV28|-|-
CASTSGGGEKLFF
TGTGCCAGCACCTCGGGGGGGGGCGAAAAACTGTTTTTT
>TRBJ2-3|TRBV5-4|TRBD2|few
CASSQGGLAGSDTQYF
TGTGCCAGCAGCCAAGGGGGACTAGCGGGGTCAGATACGCAGTATTTT
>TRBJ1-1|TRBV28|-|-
CASSLSGTEAFF
TGTGCCAGCAGTTTATCGGGCACTGAAGCTTTCTTT
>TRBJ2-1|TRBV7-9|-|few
CASSLASRWTPQFF
TGTGCCAGCAGCTTAGCATCCCGTTGGACACCGCAGTTCTTC
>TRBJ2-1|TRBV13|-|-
CASSVHSGNEQFF
TGTGCCAGCAGCGTGCACAGTGGCAATGAGCAGTTCTTC
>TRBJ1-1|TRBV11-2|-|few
CASSFLRGNTEAFF
TGTGCCAGCAGCTTCCTTAGGGGTAACACTGAAGCTTTCTTT
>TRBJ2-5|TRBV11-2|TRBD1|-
CASRKPGQGAEETQYF
TGTGCCAGCAGGAAACCGGGACAGGGGGCGGAAGAGACCCAGTACTTC
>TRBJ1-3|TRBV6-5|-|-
CASFPGAGNTIYF
TGTGCCAGCTTTCCAGGGGCTGGAAACACCATATATTTT
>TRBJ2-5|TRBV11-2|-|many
CASSLGPRQETQYF
TGTGCCAGCAGCTTAGGTCCCAGACAGGAGACCCAGTACTTC
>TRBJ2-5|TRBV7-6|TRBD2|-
CASSLGGVLETQYF
TGTGCCAGCAGCCTGGGGGGGGTCCTGGAGACCCAGTACTTC
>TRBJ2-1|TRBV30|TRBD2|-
CAWSAGLAGGNEQFF
TGTGCCTGGAGCGCGGGACTAGCGGGCGGCAATGAGCAGTTCTTC
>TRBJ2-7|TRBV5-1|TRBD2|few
CASSLTSGGTYEQYF
TGCGCCAGCAGCTTGACTAGCGGGGGTACCTACGAGCAGTACTTC
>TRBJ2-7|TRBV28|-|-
CASSHTFFGGYEQYF
TGTGCCAGCAGCCACACGTTCTTTGGAGGCTACGAGCAGTACTTC
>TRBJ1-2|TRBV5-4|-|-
CASSANRGGDGYTF
TGTGCCAGCAGCGCGAACCGCGGGGGGGACGGCTACACCTTC
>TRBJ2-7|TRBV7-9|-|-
CASEAHEQYF
TGTGCCAGCGAGGCTCACGAGCAGTACTTC